Detailed here is one T cell receptor (beta chain). It lacks a known antigen. The input lacks base qualities; no much larger clone sits a single base away. This record belongs to a study of OX40 agonist ivuxolimab in advanced cancers. In terms of the full investigation: Ivuxolimab was a fully human IgG2 agonistic monoclonal antibody targeting the costimulatory receptor OX40 (CD134). Intravenous ivuxolimab was administered to patients every 2 weeks at six dose levels: 0.01, 0.1, 0.3, 1.5, 3 and 10 mg/kg. Of the 50 or so patients in dose escalation, about 20 had hepatocellular carcinoma, roughly 15 had melanoma, 9 had renal cell carcinoma and 9 had head and neck cancer. The dose-escalation cohort was approximately 83% male with a mean age of roughly 62 years, ranging from about 23 to 85. Prior anti-PD-1, anti-PD-L1 or anti-CTLA-4 therapy was permitted, and checkpoint inhibitors had been received by around 39% of dose-escalation patients. Partial responses occurred in three dose-escalation patients: two with cutaneous melanoma and one with hepatocellular carcinoma. The point of sequencing TCRbeta in the periphery was to test whether ivuxolimab changed TCR sequence diversity and drove clonal T-cell expansion. The paper describes the monotherapy dose-escalation part (N ≈ 52 patients) of the phase I trial of ivuxolimab.

For sequencing of the TCRbeta CDR3 region, genomic DNA was extracted from the sorted cells. The immunoSEQ Assay was used to sequence the TCRbeta CDR3 regions. TCRdb's version of the immuneACCESS table is confined to in-frame rearrangements and falls short of the full clone set. An unresolved V gene accounts for under half of the shortfall where checked; the remainder is of unknown origin. The table for this sample lists 95,000 to 110,000 clones; 91% of them were counted only once. Of the sample, about 1.2% is held by the ten largest clones. CDR1 and CDR2, looked up from the germline V gene, are SGHVS and FQNEAQ. V loses 2 bases, J loses 1 base, and the germline ends lie 6 bases apart. Counted from cysteine to phenylalanine, this CDR3 has 14 amino acids. The CDR3 DNA has 42 bases and is translated from base 1. On the study overall, not on this receptor specifically: In partial responders in the 0.1-3.0 mg/kg groups, normalized peripheral clonal expansion was found to be among the lowest, especially among CD8+ T cells. After ivuxolimab, CD8+ T cells had more expanded clones than CD4+ T cells on average. Low levels of normalized T-cell clonal expansion were also shown by some nonresponding patients. The antigen specificity of the peripheral T cells that underwent clonal expansion was not determined. At doses of 0.1 to 3.0 mg/kg, clonal expansion of both CD4+ and CD8+ T cells in blood was seen between baseline and week 6.

The trial excluded patients who had a history of autoimmune disease or who were on systemic immunosuppression. In every dose cohort, peripheral blood was drawn for TCR sequencing at baseline, cycle 4 day 1, and cycle 7 day 1. Samples came from an open-label, multicenter, first-in-human phase I dose-escalation trial of ivuxolimab. The trial enrolled adults with locally advanced or metastatic head and neck squamous cell, hepatocellular, melanoma or renal cell carcinoma. Before TCR sequencing, CD4+ and CD8+ T cells were separately sorted from peripheral blood. The TCR sequence derives from an adult with an advanced solid tumor such as melanoma, head and neck, liver or kidney cancer. The starting material was CD4+ or CD8+ T cells sorted from blood, obtained in a trial of the OX40 agonist ivuxolimab. The rearrangement combines TRBV7-8 with TRBJ1-3, with the D segment identity uncertain. In nucleotide form, the sequence is TGTGCCAGCAGCTTACGCGGGTCTGGAAACACCATATATTTT. Its product reads: CASSLRGSGNTIYF.